The rows below give T cell receptor beta chains drawn from one sample of a study of T cell responses to AZD1222 COVID-19 vaccine. Data came from immunoSEQ multiplex PCR; TCRdb stores just in-frame clones and leaves some out. The data contain roughly 100,000 clones, approximately 90% of them singletons. The sequences come from peripheral blood, collected on day 0 of AZD1222 vaccination. The receptor set was obtained from an adult in good health. The CDR3 runs from the conserved cysteine through the conserved F or W. Each record gives: clone size, D gene, V gene, J gene, CDR3 protein, CDR3 DNA. D genes are given only for firm matches. Clone size is given for some rows only: seen once, a few or many times, or a class if the clone is expanded.

clone_size: few
d_call: .
v_call: TRBV7-9
j_call: TRBJ1-4
cdr3_aa: CASSPNLATNEKLFF
cdr3_nt: TGTGCCAGCAGCCCAAACTTGGCAACTAATGAAAAACTGTTTTTT

clone_size: .
d_call: .
v_call: TRBV28
j_call: TRBJ1-2
cdr3_aa: CASSSQGPGYTF
cdr3_nt: TGTGCCAGCAGTTCTCAGGGGCCTGGCTACACCTTC

clone_size: .
d_call: .
v_call: TRBV27
j_call: TRBJ1-1
cdr3_aa: CASRFGNTEAFF
cdr3_nt: TGTGCCAGCCGTTTTGGGAACACTGAAGCTTTCTTT

clone_size: .
d_call: .
v_call: TRBV2
j_call: TRBJ2-7
cdr3_aa: CASSAWGREAEQYF
cdr3_nt: TGTGCCAGCAGTGCCTGGGGCAGGGAGGCCGAGCAGTACTTC

clone_size: .
d_call: TRBD1
v_call: TRBV3-1/TRBV3-2
j_call: TRBJ2-2
cdr3_aa: CASRRRGQGFTGELFF
cdr3_nt: TGTGCCAGCAGGCGCCGGGGACAGGGTTTCACCGGGGAGCTGTTTTTT

clone_size: .
d_call: .
v_call: TRBV3-1/TRBV3-2
j_call: TRBJ1-2
cdr3_aa: CASSQDPMGYTF
cdr3_nt: TGTGCCAGCAGCCAAGACCCCATGGGCTACACCTTC

clone_size: .
d_call: TRBD1
v_call: TRBV10-2
j_call: TRBJ1-2
cdr3_aa: CASSQGANYGYTF
cdr3_nt: TGCGCCAGCTCACAGGGGGCTAACTATGGCTACACCTTC

clone_size: .
d_call: TRBD1
v_call: TRBV6-6
j_call: TRBJ1-4
cdr3_aa: CASSVRQGSEKLFF
cdr3_nt: TGTGCCAGCAGTGTTCGACAGGGGAGTGAAAAACTGTTTTTT

clone_size: .
d_call: .
v_call: TRBV5-1
j_call: TRBJ2-7
cdr3_aa: CASSPGYYEQYF
cdr3_nt: TGCGCCAGCAGCCCGGGCTACTACGAGCAGTACTTC

clone_size: .
d_call: TRBD2
v_call: TRBV9
j_call: TRBJ2-3
cdr3_aa: CASSKVTSAYTDTQYF
cdr3_nt: TGTGCCAGCAGCAAGGTTACTAGCGCCTACACAGATACGCAGTATTTT

clone_size: few
d_call: .
v_call: TRBV18
j_call: TRBJ1-5
cdr3_aa: CASSPETQGSNQPQHF
cdr3_nt: TGTGCCAGCTCACCCGAAACACAGGGCAGCAATCAGCCCCAGCATTTT

clone_size: .
d_call: .
v_call: TRBV11-2
j_call: TRBJ1-3
cdr3_aa: CASSLVVSVLSGNTIYF
cdr3_nt: TGTGCCAGCAGCTTAGTAGTATCCGTGCTCTCTGGAAACACCATATATTTT

clone_size: .
d_call: .
v_call: TRBV10-3
j_call: TRBJ1-1
cdr3_aa: CAISESIEYTEAFF
cdr3_nt: TGTGCCATCAGTGAGTCGATTGAATACACTGAAGCTTTCTTT

clone_size: .
d_call: .
v_call: TRBV5-1
j_call: TRBJ2-7
cdr3_aa: CASSKGTSSSYEQYF
cdr3_nt: TGCGCCAGCAGCAAAGGGACATCGAGCTCCTACGAGCAGTACTTC

clone_size: once
d_call: .
v_call: TRBV5-6
j_call: TRBJ2-3
cdr3_aa: CASSLPPGTSTDTQYF
cdr3_nt: TGTGCCAGCAGCTTGCCCCCCGGTACTAGCACAGATACGCAGTATTTT

clone_size: .
d_call: TRBD2
v_call: TRBV9
j_call: TRBJ2-5
cdr3_aa: CASSDGTSVQETQYF
cdr3_nt: TGTGCCAGCAGCGACGGGACTAGCGTCCAAGAGACCCAGTACTTC

clone_size: few
d_call: TRBD1
v_call: TRBV7-6
j_call: TRBJ1-2
cdr3_aa: CASSPGTGRGYTF
cdr3_nt: TGTGCCAGCAGCCCTGGGACAGGGCGAGGCTACACCTTC

clone_size: once
d_call: TRBD1
v_call: TRBV19
j_call: TRBJ2-5
cdr3_aa: CASSMGQLETQYF
cdr3_nt: TGTGCCAGTAGTATGGGACAGTTGGAGACCCAGTACTTC

clone_size: .
d_call: TRBD2
v_call: TRBV29-1
j_call: TRBJ2-1
cdr3_aa: CSVEGREASYNEQFF
cdr3_nt: TGCAGCGTCGAAGGGCGGGAGGCCTCCTACAATGAGCAGTTCTTC

clone_size: .
d_call: .
v_call: TRBV7-7
j_call: TRBJ2-4
cdr3_aa: CASSFQVGDIQYF
cdr3_nt: TGTGCTAGCAGCTTTCAGGTTGGGGACATTCAGTACTTC

clone_size: .
d_call: .
v_call: TRBV19
j_call: TRBJ2-5
cdr3_aa: CASSIQAGKETQYF
cdr3_nt: TGTGCCAGTAGTATACAGGCAGGTAAAGAGACCCAGTACTTC

clone_size: .
d_call: .
v_call: TRBV4-2
j_call: TRBJ1-6
cdr3_aa: CASSQELGDSPLHF
cdr3_nt: TGTGCCAGCAGCCAGGAACTAGGGGATTCACCCCTCCACTTT

clone_size: .
d_call: TRBD1
v_call: TRBV18
j_call: TRBJ2-2
cdr3_aa: CASSPDRVNTGELFF
cdr3_nt: TGTGCCAGCTCACCGGACAGGGTGAACACCGGGGAGCTGTTTTTT

clone_size: .
d_call: .
v_call: TRBV18
j_call: TRBJ1-3
cdr3_aa: CASSPSEGSGDTIYF
cdr3_nt: TGTGCCAGCTCACCATCGGAGGGATCGGGGGACACCATATATTTT

clone_size: .
d_call: .
v_call: TRBV3-1/TRBV3-2
j_call: TRBJ1-1
cdr3_aa: CASSQWGGRNTEAFF
cdr3_nt: TGTGCCAGCAGCCAATGGGGCGGGAGGAACACTGAAGCTTTCTTT

clone_size: .
d_call: .
v_call: TRBV2
j_call: TRBJ2-3
cdr3_aa: CASSPIRDTQYF
cdr3_nt: TGTGCCAGCAGCCCGATACGAGATACGCAGTATTTT

clone_size: .
d_call: .
v_call: TRBV30
j_call: TRBJ2-7
cdr3_aa: CAWSVPVGPKTYEQYF
cdr3_nt: TGTGCCTGGAGTGTACCGGTAGGCCCGAAAACTTACGAGCAGTACTTC

clone_size: .
d_call: TRBD2
v_call: TRBV5-1
j_call: TRBJ2-2
cdr3_aa: CATPIRNAAGANTGELFF
cdr3_nt: TGCGCCACCCCTATCCGGAATGCAGCGGGAGCGAACACCGGGGAGCTGTTTTTT

clone_size: .
d_call: TRBD2
v_call: TRBV7-2
j_call: TRBJ2-2
cdr3_aa: CASSSASGTNTGELFF
cdr3_nt: TGTGCCAGCAGTTCAGCTAGCGGGACGAACACCGGGGAGCTGTTTTTT

clone_size: .
d_call: .
v_call: TRBV23-1
j_call: TRBJ1-3
cdr3_aa: CASSQYGIRSGNTIYF
cdr3_nt: TGCGCCAGCAGTCAATATGGGATTCGCTCTGGAAACACCATATATTTT

clone_size: .
d_call: .
v_call: TRBV27
j_call: TRBJ1-2
cdr3_aa: CASSTSGWGNYGYTF
cdr3_nt: .

clone_size: .
d_call: .
v_call: TRBV29-1
j_call: TRBJ2-3
cdr3_aa: CSVEDTSLPTDTQYF
cdr3_nt: TGCAGCGTTGAAGATACGTCATTACCCACAGATACGCAGTATTTT

clone_size: .
d_call: TRBD2
v_call: TRBV19
j_call: TRBJ2-1
cdr3_aa: CASSELAGSEQFF
cdr3_nt: TGTGCCAGTAGTGAACTAGCGGGCAGTGAGCAGTTCTTC

clone_size: .
d_call: .
v_call: TRBV4-3
j_call: TRBJ2-7
cdr3_aa: CASSQSRDAYEQYF
cdr3_nt: TGCGCCAGCAGCCAATCCCGGGACGCCTACGAGCAGTACTTC

clone_size: .
d_call: TRBD1
v_call: TRBV6-2/TRBV6-3
j_call: TRBJ2-5
cdr3_aa: CASSKGGSQETQYF
cdr3_nt: TGTGCCAGCAGCAAAGGGGGCAGCCAAGAGACCCAGTACTTC

clone_size: .
d_call: TRBD1
v_call: TRBV29-1
j_call: TRBJ2-7
cdr3_aa: CSVLGGTGLFEQYF
cdr3_nt: TGCAGCGTTCTGGGCGGGACAGGGCTTTTCGAGCAGTACTTC

clone_size: .
d_call: .
v_call: TRBV5-1
j_call: TRBJ2-3
cdr3_aa: CASSLAVGTDTQYF
cdr3_nt: TGCGCCAGCAGCTTGGCGGTAGGTACAGATACGCAGTATTTT

clone_size: .
d_call: .
v_call: TRBV25-1
j_call: TRBJ2-3
cdr3_aa: CASREGGGTDTQYF
cdr3_nt: TGTGCCAGCAGGGAGGGCGGGGGCACAGATACGCAGTATTTT

clone_size: .
d_call: .
v_call: TRBV11-3
j_call: TRBJ2-1
cdr3_aa: CASSSRRGHNEQFF
cdr3_nt: TGTGCCAGCAGCTCGCGTAGAGGACACAATGAGCAGTTCTTC

clone_size: once
d_call: TRBD2
v_call: TRBV7-2
j_call: TRBJ2-7
cdr3_aa: CASSSSGSSYEQYF
cdr3_nt: TGTGCCAGCAGCTCTAGCGGGAGCTCCTACGAGCAGTACTTC

clone_size: .
d_call: .
v_call: TRBV5-1
j_call: TRBJ1-6
cdr3_aa: CASTERGPNSPLHF
cdr3_nt: TGCGCCAGCACGGAGAGGGGTCCAAATTCACCCCTCCACTTT

clone_size: .
d_call: .
v_call: TRBV7-2
j_call: TRBJ2-2
cdr3_aa: CASSLVDTNTGELFF
cdr3_nt: TGTGCCAGCAGCTTAGTGGACACTAACACCGGGGAGCTGTTTTTT

clone_size: .
d_call: TRBD2
v_call: TRBV2
j_call: TRBJ2-7
cdr3_aa: CASLGDYTHEQYF
cdr3_nt: TGTGCCAGTTTGGGGGACTATACCCACGAGCAGTACTTC

clone_size: .
d_call: .
v_call: TRBV28
j_call: TRBJ1-2
cdr3_aa: CASSVQDFHGYTF
cdr3_nt: TGTGCCAGCAGTGTTCAGGATTTCCATGGCTACACCTTC

clone_size: .
d_call: TRBD2
v_call: TRBV5-1
j_call: TRBJ2-1
cdr3_aa: CASSLESSGSHEQFF
cdr3_nt: TGCGCCAGCAGCTTGGAGTCTAGCGGGAGCCATGAGCAGTTCTTC

clone_size: .
d_call: TRBD2
v_call: TRBV2
j_call: TRBJ2-7
cdr3_aa: CASKLAGAAYEQYF
cdr3_nt: TGTGCCAGCAAATTAGCGGGAGCGGCCTACGAGCAGTACTTC

clone_size: .
d_call: .
v_call: TRBV14
j_call: TRBJ1-6
cdr3_aa: CASSHPIGALHF
cdr3_nt: TGTGCCAGCAGCCACCCGATCGGCGCCCTCCACTTT

clone_size: .
d_call: TRBD2
v_call: TRBV7-3
j_call: TRBJ2-4
cdr3_aa: CASSPQRGGTQYF
cdr3_nt: TGTGCCAGCAGCCCCCAGCGGGGTGGCACTCAGTACTTC

clone_size: .
d_call: .
v_call: TRBV6-5
j_call: TRBJ1-6
cdr3_aa: CASSSLGTTNSPLHF
cdr3_nt: TGTGCCAGCAGTAGTCTAGGGACTACTAATTCACCCCTCCACTTT

clone_size: once
d_call: TRBD1
v_call: TRBV5-1
j_call: TRBJ1-2
cdr3_aa: CASSLEGRQGNGYTF
cdr3_nt: TGCGCCAGCAGCTTGGAAGGCCGACAGGGCAATGGCTACACCTTC

clone_size: .
d_call: TRBD2
v_call: TRBV3-1/TRBV3-2
j_call: TRBJ2-5
cdr3_aa: CASSQRVAGETQYF
cdr3_nt: TGTGCCAGCAGCCAACGAGTAGCGGGAGAGACCCAGTACTTC

clone_size: .
d_call: .
v_call: TRBV7-2
j_call: TRBJ1-4
cdr3_aa: CASSVPGNEKLFF
cdr3_nt: TGTGCCAGCAGCGTTCCAGGGAATGAAAAACTGTTTTTT

clone_size: .
d_call: .
v_call: TRBV10-3
j_call: TRBJ1-1
cdr3_aa: CAISVGGENTEAFF
cdr3_nt: TGTGCCATCAGTGTGGGGGGCGAGAACACTGAAGCTTTCTTT

clone_size: .
d_call: .
v_call: TRBV27
j_call: TRBJ1-4
cdr3_aa: CASSSLMVPNEKLFF
cdr3_nt: TGTGCCAGCAGTTCTTTGATGGTGCCTAATGAAAAACTGTTTTTT

clone_size: few
d_call: TRBD2
v_call: TRBV7-7
j_call: TRBJ2-7
cdr3_aa: CASSSGLAYEQYF
cdr3_nt: TGTGCTAGCAGCTCCGGACTAGCTTACGAGCAGTACTTC

clone_size: .
d_call: .
v_call: TRBV7-6
j_call: TRBJ1-6
cdr3_aa: CASSLEDRNNSPLHF
cdr3_nt: TGTGCCAGCAGCTTAGAGGACCGAAATAATTCACCCCTCCACTTT